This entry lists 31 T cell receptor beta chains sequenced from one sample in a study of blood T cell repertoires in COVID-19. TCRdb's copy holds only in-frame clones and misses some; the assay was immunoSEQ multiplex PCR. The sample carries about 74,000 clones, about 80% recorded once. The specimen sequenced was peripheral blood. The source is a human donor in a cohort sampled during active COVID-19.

The CDR3 loop is CASSISGPRNYGYTF. The DNA of the CDR3 is TGTGCCAGTAGTATATCAGGGCCCCGCAACTATGGCTACACCTTC. The rearrangement links TRBV19 to TRBJ1-2; D perhaps matches TRBD1 (5 bases). Germline CDR1 and CDR2: LNHDA and SQIVND (reference sequence). The CDR3 consists of 15 residues. V was shortened by 2 bases and J by 2 bases, with 12 bases between the two germline ends.

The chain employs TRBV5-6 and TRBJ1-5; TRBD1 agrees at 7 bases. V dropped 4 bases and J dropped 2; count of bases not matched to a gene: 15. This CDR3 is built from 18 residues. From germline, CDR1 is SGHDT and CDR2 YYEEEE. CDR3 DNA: TGTGCCAGCAGCCATCGAAATAGACAGGGTAGCGGCAATCAGCCCCAGCATTTT. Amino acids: CASSHRNRQGSGNQPQHF.

The CDR3 region has the DNA TGTGCCACCAGTGATTTCGGGACAGGGCCGAATGAGCAGTTCTTC. Residues: CATSDFGTGPNEQFF. The rearrangement links TRBV24-1 to TRBJ2-1; the match to TRBD1 covers 9 bases. With 1 base clipped from V and 7 bases from J, the junction kept 4 bases outside the gene matches. The CDR3 is made up of 15 amino acids. Per the germline V gene, CDR1 is KGHDR and CDR2 is SFDVKD.

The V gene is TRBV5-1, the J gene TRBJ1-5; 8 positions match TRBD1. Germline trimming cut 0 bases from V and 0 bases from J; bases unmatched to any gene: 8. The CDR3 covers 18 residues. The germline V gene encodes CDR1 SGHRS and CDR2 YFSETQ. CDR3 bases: TGCGCCAGCAGCTTGGAACCAGGGGGCTTCTATAGCAATCAGCCCCAGCATTTT. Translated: CASSLEPGGFYSNQPQHF.

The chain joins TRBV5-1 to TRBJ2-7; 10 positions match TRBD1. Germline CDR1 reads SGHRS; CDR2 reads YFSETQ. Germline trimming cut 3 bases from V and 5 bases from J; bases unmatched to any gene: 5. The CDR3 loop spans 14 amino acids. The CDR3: CASSSRTGGNEQYV. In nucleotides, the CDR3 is TGCGCCAGCAGCTCCCGGACAGGGGGGAACGAGCAGTACGTC.

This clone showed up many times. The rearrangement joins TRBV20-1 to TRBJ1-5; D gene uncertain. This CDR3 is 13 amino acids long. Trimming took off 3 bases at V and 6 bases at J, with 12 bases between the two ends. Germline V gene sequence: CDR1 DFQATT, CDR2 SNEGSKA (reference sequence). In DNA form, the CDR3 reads TGCAGTGCTAGTGCCGGTGCTTTTCAGCCCCAGCATTTT. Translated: CSASAGAFQPQHF.

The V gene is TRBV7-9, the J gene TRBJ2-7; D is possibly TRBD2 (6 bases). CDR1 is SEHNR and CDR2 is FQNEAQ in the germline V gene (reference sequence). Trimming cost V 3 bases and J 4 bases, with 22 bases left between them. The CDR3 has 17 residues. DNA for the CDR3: TGTGCCAGCAGCTTCAGCGGCGGGATCAGGGCACATTACGAGCAGTACTTC. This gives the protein CASSFSGGIRAHYEQYF.

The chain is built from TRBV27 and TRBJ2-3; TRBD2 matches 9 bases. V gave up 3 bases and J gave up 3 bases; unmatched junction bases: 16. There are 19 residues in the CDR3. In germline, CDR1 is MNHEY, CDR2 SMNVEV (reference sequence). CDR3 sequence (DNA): TGTGCCAGCAGTTTTAGGGCGGTTGTTAGCGGGGGCCGAACAGATACGCAGTATTTT. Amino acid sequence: CASSFRAVVSGGRTDTQYF.

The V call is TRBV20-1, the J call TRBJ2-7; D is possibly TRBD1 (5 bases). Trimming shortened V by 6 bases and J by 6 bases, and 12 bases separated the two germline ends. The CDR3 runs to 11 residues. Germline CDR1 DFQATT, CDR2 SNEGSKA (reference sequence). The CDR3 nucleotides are TGCAGTGCGCGGACACTCCGCGAGCAGTACGTC. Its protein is CSARTLREQYV.

The CDR3 region is CASSLSNGQVYV. In nucleotides, the CDR3 is TGTGCCAGCAGCTTATCGAATGGACAGGTCTACGTC. The rearrangement joins TRBV11-3 to TRBJ2-7, with 7 bases matching TRBD1. Germline V CDR1 and CDR2: SGHNT, YENEEA. CDR3 length: 12 residues. The trim removed 2 bases at V and 13 bases at J, leaving 8 bases unmatched.

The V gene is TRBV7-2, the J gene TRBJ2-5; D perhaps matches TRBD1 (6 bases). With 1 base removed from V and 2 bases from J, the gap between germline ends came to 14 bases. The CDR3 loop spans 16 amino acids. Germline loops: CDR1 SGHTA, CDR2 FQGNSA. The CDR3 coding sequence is TGTGCCAGCAGCTTAGGGCTGGGGGCGCGTCAAGAGACCCAGTACTTC. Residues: CASSLGLGARQETQYF.

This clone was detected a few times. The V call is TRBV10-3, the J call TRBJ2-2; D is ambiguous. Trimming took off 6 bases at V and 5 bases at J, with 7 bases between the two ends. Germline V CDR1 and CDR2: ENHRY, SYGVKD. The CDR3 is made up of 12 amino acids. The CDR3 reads CAIRAYTGELFF. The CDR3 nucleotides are TGTGCCATCAGGGCTTATACCGGGGAGCTGTTTTTT.

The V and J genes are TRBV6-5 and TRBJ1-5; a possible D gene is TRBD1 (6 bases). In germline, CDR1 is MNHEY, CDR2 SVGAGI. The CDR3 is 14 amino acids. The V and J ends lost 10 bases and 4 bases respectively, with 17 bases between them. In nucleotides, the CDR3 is TGTGCCACCCGAAATCTGGGGGCGAATCAGCCCCAGCATTTT. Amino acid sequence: CATRNLGANQPQHF.

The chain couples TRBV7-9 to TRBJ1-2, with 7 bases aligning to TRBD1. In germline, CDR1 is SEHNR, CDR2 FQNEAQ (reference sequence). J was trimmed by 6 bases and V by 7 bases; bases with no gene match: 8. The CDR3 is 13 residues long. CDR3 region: CASKPQGFDGYTF. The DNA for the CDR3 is TGTGCCAGCAAGCCACAGGGGTTTGATGGCTACACCTTC.

CDR3 sequence reads: CASTPDRAGNTIYF. CDR3 DNA sequence: TGTGCCAGCACCCCGGACAGGGCCGGAAACACCATATATTTT. The chain joins TRBV7-8 to TRBJ1-3; 8 nucleotides line up with TRBD1. Germline CDR1 and CDR2: SGHVS and FQNEAQ. This CDR3 has 14 residues. Unmatched junction bases numbered 6, after V lost 7 bases and J lost 4 bases.

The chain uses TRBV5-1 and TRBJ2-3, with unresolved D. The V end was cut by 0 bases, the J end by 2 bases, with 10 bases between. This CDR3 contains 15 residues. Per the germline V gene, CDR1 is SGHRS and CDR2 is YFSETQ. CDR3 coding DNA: TGCGCCAGCAGCTTGGGGGTCAGGTTCACAGATACGCAGTATTTT. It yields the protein CASSLGVRFTDTQYF.

The CDR3 nucleotides read TGTGCCAGCAGTCGGGCCGACAGCTCCTACGAGCAGTACGTC. Protein: CASSRADSSYEQYV. The J gene is TRBJ2-7, the V gene TRBV5-5; weak D call: TRBD1 (5 bases). V was shortened by 5 bases and J by 0 bases, with 12 bases between the two germline ends. The CDR3 length is 14 residues. Germline values: CDR1 SGHKS, CDR2 YYEKEE (reference sequence).

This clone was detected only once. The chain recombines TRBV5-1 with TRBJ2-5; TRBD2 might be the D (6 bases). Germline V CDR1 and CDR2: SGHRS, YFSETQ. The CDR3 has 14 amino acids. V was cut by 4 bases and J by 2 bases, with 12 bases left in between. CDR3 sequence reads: CASSVRLEQETQYF. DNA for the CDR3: TGCGCCAGCAGCGTCCGACTAGAACAAGAGACCCAGTACTTC.

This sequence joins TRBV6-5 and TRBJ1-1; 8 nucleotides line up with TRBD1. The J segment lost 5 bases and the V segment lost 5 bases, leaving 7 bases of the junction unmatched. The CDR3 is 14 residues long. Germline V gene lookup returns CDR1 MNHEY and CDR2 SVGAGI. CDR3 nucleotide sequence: TGTGCCAGCAGTAACAGGGGGACGAGGACTGAAGCTTTCTTT. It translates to CASSNRGTRTEAFF.

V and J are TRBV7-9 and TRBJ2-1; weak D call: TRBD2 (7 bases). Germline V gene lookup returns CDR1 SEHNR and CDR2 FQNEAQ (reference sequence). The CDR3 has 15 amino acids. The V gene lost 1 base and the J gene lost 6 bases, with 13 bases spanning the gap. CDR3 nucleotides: TGTGCCAGCAGCTTAGAGGGGGGGATTGGCAATGAGCAGTTCTTC. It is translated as CASSLEGGIGNEQFF.

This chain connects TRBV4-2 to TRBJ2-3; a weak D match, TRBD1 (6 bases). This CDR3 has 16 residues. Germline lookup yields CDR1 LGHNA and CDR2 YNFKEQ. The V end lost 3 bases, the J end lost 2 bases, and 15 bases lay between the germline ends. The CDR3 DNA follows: TGTGCCAGCAGCCAGAAGACAGGCCCAAACACAGATACGCAGTATTTT. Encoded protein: CASSQKTGPNTDTQYF.

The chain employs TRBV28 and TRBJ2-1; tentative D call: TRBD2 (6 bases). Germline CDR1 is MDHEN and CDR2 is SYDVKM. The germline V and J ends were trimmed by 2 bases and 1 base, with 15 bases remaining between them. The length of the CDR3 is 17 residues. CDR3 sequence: CASSLRDGSGSYNEQFF. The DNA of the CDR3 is TGTGCCAGCAGTTTACGGGATGGTAGCGGATCCTACAATGAGCAGTTCTTC.

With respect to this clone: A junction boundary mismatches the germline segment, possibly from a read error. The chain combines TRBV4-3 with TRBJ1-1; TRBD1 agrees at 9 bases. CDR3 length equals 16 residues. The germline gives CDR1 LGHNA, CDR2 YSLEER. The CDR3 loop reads CASSQGRTGGMTVAFF. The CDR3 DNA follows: TGCGCCAGCAGCCAAGGAAGAACAGGGGGCATGACTGTAGCTTTCTTT.

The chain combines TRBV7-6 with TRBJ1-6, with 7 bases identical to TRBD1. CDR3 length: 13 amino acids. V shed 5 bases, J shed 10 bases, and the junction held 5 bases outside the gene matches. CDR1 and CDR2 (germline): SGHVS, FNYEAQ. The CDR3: CASSTGVESPLHF. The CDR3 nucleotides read TGTGCCAGCAGCACAGGGGTAGAGTCACCCCTCCACTTT. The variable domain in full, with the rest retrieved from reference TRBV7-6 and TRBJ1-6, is GAGVSQSPRYKVTKRGQDVALRCDPISGHVSLYWYRQALGQGPEFLTYFNYEAQQDKSGLPNDRFSAERPEGSISTLTIQRTEQRDSAMYRCASSTGVESPLHFGNGTRLTVT.

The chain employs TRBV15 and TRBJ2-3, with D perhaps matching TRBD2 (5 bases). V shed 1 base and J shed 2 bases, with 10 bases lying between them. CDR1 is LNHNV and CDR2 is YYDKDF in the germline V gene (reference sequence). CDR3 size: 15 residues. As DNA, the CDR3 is TGTGCCACCAGCAGAGCGGGCGGGCCCACAGATACGCAGTATTTT. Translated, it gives CATSRAGGPTDTQYF. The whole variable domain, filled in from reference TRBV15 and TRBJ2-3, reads DAMVIQNPRYQVTQFGKPVTLSCSQTLNHNVMYWYQQKSSQAPKLLFHYYDKDFNNEADTPDNFQSRRPNTSFCFLDIRSPGLGDTAMYLCATSRAGGPTDTQYFGPGTRLTVL.

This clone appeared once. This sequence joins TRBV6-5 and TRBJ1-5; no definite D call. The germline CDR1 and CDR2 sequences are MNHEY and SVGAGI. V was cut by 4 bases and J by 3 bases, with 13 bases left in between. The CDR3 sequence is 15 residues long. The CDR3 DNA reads TGTGCCAGCAGTTTCCTAGACCTGTTCAATCAGCCCCAGCATTTT. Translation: CASSFLDLFNQPQHF.

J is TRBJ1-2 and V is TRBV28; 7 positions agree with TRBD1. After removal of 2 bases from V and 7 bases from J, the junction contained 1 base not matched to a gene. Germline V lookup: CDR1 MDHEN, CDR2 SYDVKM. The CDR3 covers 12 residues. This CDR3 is CASSLTGAGYTF. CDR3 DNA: TGTGCCAGCAGTTTAACAGGGGCTGGCTACACCTTC.

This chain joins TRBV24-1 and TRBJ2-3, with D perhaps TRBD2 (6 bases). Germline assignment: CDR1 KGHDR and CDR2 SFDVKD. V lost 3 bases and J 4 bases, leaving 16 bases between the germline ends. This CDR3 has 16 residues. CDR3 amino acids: CATSDRGGIRSDTQYF. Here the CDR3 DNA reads TGTGCCACCAGTGATCGTGGCGGGATCAGGTCAGATACGCAGTATTTT.

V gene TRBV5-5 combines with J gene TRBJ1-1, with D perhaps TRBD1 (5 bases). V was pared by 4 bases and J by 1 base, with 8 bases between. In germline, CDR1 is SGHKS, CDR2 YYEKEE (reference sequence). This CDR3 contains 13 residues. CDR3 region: CASSPQANTEAFF. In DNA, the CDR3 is TGTGCCAGCAGCCCACAGGCGAACACTGAAGCTTTCTTT.

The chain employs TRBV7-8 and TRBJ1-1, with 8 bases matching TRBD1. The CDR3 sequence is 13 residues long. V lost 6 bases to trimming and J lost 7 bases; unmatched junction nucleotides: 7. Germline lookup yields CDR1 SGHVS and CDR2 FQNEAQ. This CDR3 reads CASSKDRVVEAFF. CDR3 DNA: TGTGCCAGCAGTAAGGACAGGGTGGTTGAAGCTTTCTTT.

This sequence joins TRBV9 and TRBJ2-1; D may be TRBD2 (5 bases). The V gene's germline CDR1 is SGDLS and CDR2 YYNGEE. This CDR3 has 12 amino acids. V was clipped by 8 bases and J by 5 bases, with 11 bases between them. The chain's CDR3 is CASGGRNNEQFF. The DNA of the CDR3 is TGTGCCAGTGGAGGACGGAACAATGAGCAGTTCTTC.